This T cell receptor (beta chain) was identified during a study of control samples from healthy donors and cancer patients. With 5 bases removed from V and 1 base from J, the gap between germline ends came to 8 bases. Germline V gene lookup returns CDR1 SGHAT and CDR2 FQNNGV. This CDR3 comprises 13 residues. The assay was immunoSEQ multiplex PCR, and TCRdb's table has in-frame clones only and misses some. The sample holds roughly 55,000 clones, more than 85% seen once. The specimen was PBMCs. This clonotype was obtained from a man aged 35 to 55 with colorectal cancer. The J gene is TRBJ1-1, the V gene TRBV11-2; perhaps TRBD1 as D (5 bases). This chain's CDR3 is CASSIGANTEAFF. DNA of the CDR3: TGTGCCAGCAGCATCGGGGCGAACACTGAAGCTTTCTTT.